This T cell receptor (beta chain) was documented in a study of T cells after somatic rescue of genetic block. Produced via immunoSEQ multiplex PCR; TCRdb's table is partial and in-frame only. Of some 74,000 clones in the sample, around 90% were seen once. CDR1 is MGHRA and CDR2 is YSYEKL in the germline V gene. After removal of 0 bases from V and 1 base from J, the junction contained 4 bases not matched to a gene. The CDR3 sequence is 16 residues long. The source material was peripheral blood mononuclear cells (PBMCs). The chain joins TRBV4-1 to TRBJ2-7; 9 nucleotides match TRBD2. This receptor was identified in a man in his thirties or forties. This chain's CDR3 is CASSQEAAGGSYEQYF. The CDR3 nucleotides read TGCGCCAGCAGCCAAGAGGCAGCGGGAGGTTCCTACGAGCAGTACTTC.